Below are 27 T cell receptor beta chains sequenced from a single sample in a study of human T cells and chemical hapten exposure. Time point given: patch test 2, 6 weeks after DPC sensitization. Treatment here: therapeutic diphenylcyclopropenone sensitization with weekly scalp DPC. Each CDR3 protein is one row after TCRdb ran MiXCR on the RACE reads. Of tens of thousands of distinct CDR3 sequences listed, roughly 10% are singletons. The sample was whole blood, taken in connection with sensitization to the hapten diphenylcyclopropenone (DPC). These TCRs come from a woman aged 30 to 39 with alopecia areata. Some clones in this sample may be carry-over from other donors' samples.

This clonotype was picked up many times. This chain joins TRBV20-1 and TRBJ2-7; no reliable D call. The CDR3 extends over 12 amino acids. Trimming left V 1 base short and J 3 bases short, with 7 bases between. CDR1 and CDR2 from the germline V gene are DFQATT and SNEGSKA (reference sequence). The chain's CDR3 is CSARGRVYEQYF. CDR3 DNA: TGCAGTGCTAGAGGTCGGGTCTACGAGCAGTACTTC.

This clonotype was counted many times. This chain uses TRBV28 with TRBJ2-1, with D unclear. The CDR3 loop spans 13 amino acids. The ends were cut back, 5 bases at V and 7 bases at J, with 12 bases in the middle. CDR1 MDHEN and CDR2 SYDVKM come from the germline V gene. CDR3 coding DNA: TGTGCCAGCAGTACACGCACACGGAATGAGCAGTTCTTC. It yields the protein CASSTRTRNEQFF.

This clonotype was seen repeatedly, ten times or more. J is TRBJ1-2 and V is TRBV14, with 10 bases identical to TRBD1. In germline, CDR1 is SGHDN, CDR2 FVKESK. V was clipped by 3 bases and J by 3 bases; unmatched bases: 10. The CDR3 is 17 amino acids. The CDR3 is CASSHEVRTGGDYGYTF. The CDR3 DNA reads TGTGCCAGCAGCCACGAAGTTCGGACAGGGGGGGACTATGGCTACACCTTC.

This chain links TRBV6-2 or TRBV6-3 with TRBJ1-1, with D unclear. CDR3 length: 13 amino acids. CDR1 and CDR2 (germline): MNHEY, SVGEGT. Trimming cost V 7 bases and J 1 base, with 10 bases left between them. CDR3 DNA: TGTGCCAGCATCATGCACGCGAACACTGAAGCTTTCTTT. Its translation: CASIMHANTEAFF.

This clonotype was counted many times. This chain links TRBV5-1 with TRBJ2-1; the match to TRBD2 covers 15 bases. With 4 bases clipped from V and 12 bases from J, the junction kept 8 bases outside the gene matches. The length of the CDR3 is 15 residues. Per germline, CDR1 SGHRS and CDR2 YFSETQ. The CDR3 loop reads CASSRTSGRADGQFF. For the CDR3, the DNA is TGCGCCAGCAGCCGGACTAGCGGGAGGGCCGATGGGCAGTTCTTC. Based on the CDR3 plus reference TRBV5-1 and TRBJ2-1, the full variable domain is KAGVTQTPRYLIKTRGQQVTLSCSPISGHRSVSWYQQTPGQGLQFLFEYFSETQRNKGNFPGRFSGRQFSNSRSEMNVSTLELGDSALYLCASSRTSGRADGQFFGPGTRLTVL.

This clonotype has a count of ten or more. The rearrangement links TRBV6-6 to TRBJ2-7, with D unresolved. V gave up 8 bases and J gave up 4 bases, with 9 bases separating them. The CDR3 loop spans 11 amino acids. Germline CDR1 reads MNHNY; CDR2 reads SVGAGI (reference sequence). The CDR3 nucleotides read TGTGCCAGCGCGGTGGGGTACGAGCAGTACTTC. The encoded protein is CASAVGYEQYF.

This clonotype appeared a few times. The rearrangement uses TRBV11-2 and TRBJ1-3; D ambiguous. CDR3 length equals 11 residues. Trimming shortened V by 5 bases and J by 6 bases, and 5 bases separated the two germline ends. The germline V gene encodes CDR1 SGHAT and CDR2 FQNNGV. Here the CDR3 DNA reads TGTGCCAGCAGCCCGGCAAACACCATATATTTT. Its protein product is CASSPANTIYF.

This clonotype was recorded many times. The rearrangement uses TRBV20-1 and TRBJ1-5; D unresolved. Germline loops: CDR1 DFQATT, CDR2 SNEGSKA (reference sequence). The CDR3 is 13 residues long. With 3 bases removed from V and 1 base from J, the gap between germline ends came to 7 bases. The CDR3 DNA is TGCAGTGCTAGTGGGCAGAGCAATCAGCCCCAGCATTTT. It translates to CSASGQSNQPQHF.

This rearrangement joins TRBV20-1 to TRBJ1-2; D is possibly TRBD1 (6 bases). Germline-derived CDR1 and CDR2 are DFQATT and SNEGSKA (reference sequence). This CDR3 region has 17 residues. V was cut by 1 base and J by 6 bases, with 24 bases left in between. CDR3 sequence (DNA): TGCAGTGCTAGAGCACCGGCGGGGGCAGGGCTCTCGCATGGCTACACCTTC. Translated, it gives CSARAPAGAGLSHGYTF.

A few counts support this clonotype. The chain joins TRBV3-1 to TRBJ2-3, with 10 bases that match TRBD1. The CDR3 contains 16 residues. With V trimmed by 1 base and J by 4 bases, 5 bases remained unmatched. CDR1 is LGHDT and CDR2 is YNNKEL in the germline V gene (reference sequence). CDR3 sequence: CASSQGQGAVADTQYF. The CDR3 nucleotides read TGTGCCAGCAGCCAAGGACAGGGGGCAGTAGCAGATACGCAGTATTTT.

With regard to this clonotype: A much larger clone differs by one base, so this may be a read error. The CDR3 loop reads CASNHRSMNIQYF. As DNA, the CDR3 is TGTGCCAGCAATCACAGAAGTATGAACATTCAGTACTTC. V and J are TRBV6-2 or TRBV6-3 and TRBJ2-4; D is uncertain. Germline CDR1 reads MNHEY; CDR2 reads SVGEGT. V gave up 7 bases and J gave up 7 bases, with 14 bases separating them. This CDR3 spans 13 amino acids.

This clonotype came up many times. This chain uses TRBV6-2 or TRBV6-3 with TRBJ2-7, with a possible D match to TRBD2 (6 bases). This CDR3 is 15 amino acids long. From germline, CDR1 is MNHEY and CDR2 SVGEGT. V was pared by 7 bases and J by 2 bases, with 18 bases between. In nucleotides, the CDR3 is TGTGCCAGCACCCCGGGGGACCCCAGCCCCTACGAGCAGTACTTC. Residues: CASTPGDPSPYEQYF.

This clonotype was recorded many times. The V and J genes are TRBV5-6 and TRBJ1-2; 7 bases are shared with TRBD1. CDR1 and CDR2 (germline): SGHDT, YYEEEE. The V gene end was trimmed by 0 bases and the J gene end by 8 bases; junction bases not matched to a gene: 7. The CDR3 totals 14 residues. The CDR3 here is CASSLDRGGYGYTF. The CDR3 bases are TGTGCCAGCAGCTTGGACAGGGGAGGGTACGGCTACACCTTC.

This clonotype was counted many times. The V call is TRBV28, the J call TRBJ1-1; D gene uncertain. Per germline, CDR1 MDHEN and CDR2 SYDVKM. There are 14 residues in the CDR3. Trimming took off 5 bases at V and 0 bases at J, with 10 bases between the two ends. CDR3 coding DNA: TGTGCCAGCAGTCCCCAAAGGGTGAACACTGAAGCTTTCTTT. It yields the protein CASSPQRVNTEAFF.

This clonotype was recorded at least ten times. The rearrangement links TRBV7-2 to TRBJ2-7; no clear D gene. CDR1 is SGHTA, CDR2 FQGNSA, per germline. V gave up 0 bases and J gave up 5 bases, with 8 bases separating them. The CDR3 is made up of 13 amino acids. CDR3 sequence (DNA): TGTGCCAGCAGCTTAGCGTTCGGGCACGAGCAGTACTTC. Amino acid sequence: CASSLAFGHEQYF.

This clonotype was seen at least ten times. The genes are TRBV7-9 and TRBJ2-7, with D tentatively TRBD2 (5 bases). V was trimmed by 4 bases and J by 7 bases, leaving 17 bases between them. There are 14 residues in the CDR3. Germline lookup yields CDR1 SEHNR and CDR2 FQNEAQ (reference sequence). CDR3 in amino acids: CASSSEWKGGEQYF. The CDR3 bases are TGTGCCAGCAGCTCGGAGTGGAAAGGAGGTGAGCAGTACTTC.

At least ten counts were recorded for this clonotype. The chain carries TRBV6-5 and TRBJ2-1; maybe TRBD2 (6 bases). V lost 6 bases and J lost 1, with 13 bases in between. Germline V gene data show CDR1 as MNHEY and CDR2 as SVGAGI. The CDR3 consists of 15 residues. The CDR3 nucleotides are TGTGCCAGCAGCCAGTTAGCGGCATCCTACAATGAGCAGTTCTTC. It translates to CASSQLAASYNEQFF.

J is TRBJ2-1 and V is TRBV18, with D possibly matching TRBD2 (6 bases). Germline values: CDR1 KGHSH, CDR2 LQKENI. The ends were cut back, 0 bases at V and 7 bases at J, with 16 bases in the middle. The CDR3 totals 16 residues. The CDR3 reads CASSPPSTSYGNEQFF. Written as DNA, the CDR3 is TGTGCCAGCTCACCACCGTCGACTAGTTACGGAAATGAGCAGTTCTTC.

This clonotype has only a few counts. The chain employs TRBV28 and TRBJ2-7; the D gene is possibly TRBD2 (5 bases). V was trimmed by 5 bases and J by 0 bases, leaving 14 bases between them. The germline V gene has CDR1 MDHEN and CDR2 SYDVKM. The CDR3 loop spans 15 amino acids. CDR3 residues: CASSPLGSSSYEQYF. The CDR3 DNA is TGTGCCAGCAGTCCCCTTGGGAGCAGCTCCTACGAGCAGTACTTC.

The chain joins TRBV9 to TRBJ2-1; D remains unclear. Trimming stripped 0 bases from V and 0 bases from J, with 10 bases between. Germline CDR1 is SGDLS and CDR2 is YYNGEE. The CDR3 has 16 amino acids. In nucleotides, the CDR3 is TGTGCCAGCAGCGTAGTAATTACGAGCTCCTACAATGAGCAGTTCTTC. Encoded protein: CASSVVITSSYNEQFF.

The chain is built from TRBV7-2 and TRBJ1-1; D not certain. V was pared by 6 bases and J by 7 bases, with 12 bases between. Germline V gives CDR1 SGHTA, CDR2 FQGNSA. The CDR3 has 12 amino acids. As DNA, the CDR3 is TGTGCCAGCAGTTCTCAGGCTTTTGAAGCTTTCTTT. Translating gives CASSSQAFEAFF.

This chain links TRBV5-4 with TRBJ2-5, with D maybe TRBD2 (5 bases). There are 14 residues in the CDR3. Trimming took 2 bases from V and 1 from J, leaving 9 bases between them. Germline CDR1 is SGHNT and CDR2 is YYREEE (reference sequence). The CDR3 DNA reads as TGTGCCAGCAGCTTTCGGGGAGCCCAAGAGACCCAGTACTTC. Translation: CASSFRGAQETQYF.

This clonotype was recorded many times. The rearrangement joins TRBV5-1 to TRBJ1-6, with 10 bases identical to TRBD1. Trimming took 4 bases from V and 5 from J; bases not matched to a gene: 3. Germline V gene lookup returns CDR1 SGHRS and CDR2 YFSETQ. The CDR3 has 15 amino acids. CDR3 loop: CASSTGQGHNSPLHF. In DNA, the CDR3 is TGCGCCAGCAGCACGGGACAGGGGCATAATTCACCCCTCCACTTT.

This clonotype was counted ten times or more. The chain employs TRBV2 and TRBJ1-6, with unresolved D. Germline loops: CDR1 SNHLY, CDR2 FYNNEI. Trimming took off 6 bases at V and 7 bases at J, with 7 bases between the two ends. The CDR3 is 12 residues long. CDR3 region: CASSENNSPLHF. DNA for the CDR3: TGTGCCAGCAGCGAAAACAATTCACCCCTCCACTTT.

The CDR3 DNA reads TGTGCCAGCAGCCGCAACAGTGCAACTAATGAAAAACTGTTTTTT. Its translation is CASSRNSATNEKLFF. The chain couples TRBV3-1 to TRBJ1-4; D not certain. Germline loops: CDR1 LGHDT, CDR2 YNNKEL (reference sequence). The CDR3 spans 15 residues. V gave up 4 bases and J gave up 0 bases, with 9 bases separating them.

This clonotype has more than one count but fewer than ten. J is TRBJ2-5 and V is TRBV7-2; D gene unclear. V was clipped by 5 bases and J by 2 bases, with 9 bases between them. This CDR3 has 13 residues. Looked up from germline, CDR1 is SGHTA and CDR2 is FQGNSA. The CDR3 region is CASSRGPQETQYF. The DNA for the CDR3 is TGTGCCAGCAGCCGAGGACCTCAAGAGACCCAGTACTTC.

This clonotype was found many times. This chain links TRBV7-2 with TRBJ2-7, with TRBD2 matching 10 bases. The CDR3 runs to 15 residues. Germline-derived CDR1 and CDR2 are SGHTA and FQGNSA. The V segment lost 5 bases and the J segment 0 bases; nucleotides outside the gene matches: 4. CDR3 region: CASSPGLAASYEQYF. The CDR3 region has the DNA TGTGCCAGCAGCCCCGGACTAGCGGCCTCCTACGAGCAGTACTTC.